The clone carrying this T cell receptor beta chain was picked up a small number of times. Its antigen is unidentified. TCRdb analysed the 5' RACE reads with MiXCR anew, one entry per CDR3 protein. The sample lists under 600,000 distinct CDR3 sequences; just over 20% were seen once. This sample is part of a study of T cells after yellow fever vaccination. Notes on the study in general: Faster peaking, at day 5 versus 15, marked a secondary response that was weaker.

The CDR3 sequence is 15 residues long. CDR1 is MNHEY and CDR2 is SMNVEV in the germline V gene (reference sequence). V lost 5 bases and J lost 0, with 14 bases in between. The sequence was obtained from a young man who received the YFV17D yellow fever vaccine. This material consisted of PBMCs, taken approximately 22 days after the first yellow fever vaccination. J is TRBJ2-7 and V is TRBV27, with D unresolved. DNA of the CDR3: TGTGCCAGCAGTCCACGGGCCTTAAGCTCCTACGAGCAGTACGTC. It translates to CASSPRALSSYEQYV.